Below, 12 T cell receptor beta chains from the same sample are listed, as sequenced in a study of cytomegalovirus exposure and HLA in healthy donors. Primers for the PCR totalled 60 Vbeta and 13 Jbeta. Sequencing was performed with immunoSEQ multiplex PCR; in TCRdb, only in-frame clones are kept and a portion is missing. The sample records roughly 180,000 clones, about 80% being singletons. The sequenced sample consisted of PBMCs. The receptors were gathered from a woman in her late teens or twenties in good health and CMV-seropositive.

The chain joins TRBV4-2 to TRBJ2-4; D not certain. The CDR3 extends over 15 amino acids. Trimming took off 0 bases at V and 1 base at J, with 7 bases between the two ends. From germline, CDR1 is LGHNA and CDR2 YNFKEQ. The CDR3, as DNA: TGTGCCAGCAGCCAAGATCGCGGTGCCAAAAACATTCAGTACTTC. This encodes CASSQDRGAKNIQYF.

This rearrangement joins TRBV2 to TRBJ1-4; perhaps TRBD1 as D (6 bases). Between the trimmed V and J ends, which lost 6 bases and 8 bases, there was a span of 25 bases. This CDR3 has 17 residues. CDR1 SNHLY and CDR2 FYNNEI come from the germline V gene. In nucleotides, the CDR3 is TGTGCCAGCAGCCGCGAACACGCCAAACAGGGACAAGAAAAACTGTTTTTT. It translates to CASSREHAKQGQEKLFF.

This clone was seen just once. One end of the junction fails to match germline, which may point to a read error. The rearrangement links TRBV6-5 to TRBJ1-4, with D unresolved. Looked up from germline, CDR1 is MNHEY and CDR2 is SVGAGI. This CDR3 has 14 amino acids. The CDR3 coding sequence is TGTGCCAGCAAAAGGGAGGGCGGGGTGGGGAAACTGTCTTTT. Its translation: CASKREGGVGKLSF.

In this sample, this clone turned up once. The chain is built from TRBV4-1 and TRBJ2-7; tentatively, D is TRBD1 (6 bases). The germline V and J ends were trimmed by 6 bases and 3 bases, with 18 bases remaining between them. Germline CDR1 reads MGHRA; CDR2 reads YSYEKL. This CDR3 region has 15 residues. The CDR3 coding sequence is TGCGCCAGCAGGGTTCTCCGGGACATTTTCTACGAGCAGTACTTC. Encoded protein: CASRVLRDIFYEQYF.

The CDR3 DNA is TGTGCCAGCTCACCACCCTCGGGGGGGCAAACCGGGGAGCTGTTTTTT. Translating it yields CASSPPSGGQTGELFF. The gene calls are TRBV18 and TRBJ2-2, with 8 bases fitting TRBD2. J was trimmed by 5 bases and V by 0 bases; bases with no gene match: 5. The CDR3 runs to 16 residues. Germline CDR1 KGHSH, CDR2 LQKENI.

The V call is TRBV13, the J call TRBJ2-5, with 7 positions matching TRBD2. Per the germline V gene, CDR1 is PRHDT and CDR2 is FYEKMQ (reference sequence). This CDR3 comprises 15 residues. The J segment lost 5 bases and the V segment lost 0 bases, leaving 6 bases of the junction unmatched. The CDR3 loop reads CASSLGLASSETQYF. CDR3 DNA: TGTGCCAGCAGCTTAGGACTAGCGAGTAGCGAGACCCAGTACTTC.

This chain uses TRBV5-1 with TRBJ2-4, with D possibly TRBD1 on 5 matching bases. There are 12 residues in the CDR3. V was clipped by 7 bases and J by 5 bases, with 10 bases between them. Germline V gene data show CDR1 as SGHRS and CDR2 as YFSETQ. The CDR3 DNA reads as TGCGCCAGCGAGGACACTCAAAACATTCAGTACTTC. This translates into CASEDTQNIQYF. The full variable domain, rest sourced from reference TRBV5-1 and TRBJ2-4, is KAGVTQTPRYLIKTRGQQVTLSCSPISGHRSVSWYQQTPGQGLQFLFEYFSETQRNKGNFPGRFSGRQFSNSRSEMNVSTLELGDSALYLCASEDTQNIQYFGAGTRLSVL.

The sample holds one count of this clone. This chain links TRBV28 with TRBJ1-1; 7 bases fit TRBD1. Germline lookup yields CDR1 MDHEN and CDR2 SYDVKM. Unmatched junction bases numbered 1, after V lost 6 bases and J lost 0 bases. The CDR3 contains 13 residues. The CDR3 coding sequence is TGTGCCAGCAGGGGACAGTTGAACACTGAAGCTTTCTTT. The encoded protein is CASRGQLNTEAFF.

The chain couples TRBV9 to TRBJ1-6; D gene ambiguous. The CDR3 length is 16 residues. CDR1 is SGDLS, CDR2 YYNGEE, per germline. V was pared by 4 bases and J by 0 bases, with 11 bases between. For the CDR3, the DNA is TGTGCCAGCAGCCTCAGTAGCACCTCCTATAATTCACCCCTCCACTTT. Encoded protein: CASSLSSTSYNSPLHF.

The chain is built from TRBV12-2 and TRBJ1-2; whether TRBD1, the table's D call, matches the DNA was not checked. TRBV12-2 is termed a pseudogene. The CDR3 has 12 residues. CDR3 nucleotides: TGTGCAAGTCGCTCCGCCAGGGGGGGCTACACCTTC. It encodes CASRSARGGYTF.

The chain combines TRBV14 with TRBJ2-1, with D unclear. The length of the CDR3 is 13 residues. The V end was cut by 2 bases, the J end by 8 bases, with 10 bases between. In germline, CDR1 is SGHDN, CDR2 FVKESK. CDR3 residues: CASSQSAVYEQFF. In DNA, the CDR3 is TGTGCCAGCAGCCAAAGTGCGGTTTATGAGCAGTTCTTC.

This clone was seen a handful of times. The V call is TRBV2, the J call TRBJ1-2; tentative D call: TRBD1 (6 bases). This CDR3 region has 15 residues. Germline V gene sequence: CDR1 SNHLY, CDR2 FYNNEI. V was shortened by 5 bases and J by 4 bases, with 17 bases between the two germline ends. The CDR3 protein is CASSPTARQVYGYTF. CDR3 coding DNA: TGTGCCAGCAGTCCCACAGCCAGACAGGTCTATGGCTACACCTTC. Full variable domain (rest looked up from reference TRBV2 and TRBJ1-2): EPEVTQTPSHQVTQMGQEVILRCVPISNHLYFYWYRQILGQKVEFLVSFYNNEISEKSEIFDDQFSVERPDGSNFTLKIRSTKLEDSAMYFCASSPTARQVYGYTFGSGTRLTVV.